The present entry profiles one T cell receptor beta chain with its context. Its target is not known. These data originate in a study of OX40 agonist ivuxolimab in advanced cancers. CDR3 length equals 18 residues. CDR1 SGHAT and CDR2 FQNNGV come from the germline V gene. Trimming took 4 bases from V and 1 from J, leaving 22 bases between them. Repertoires were generated with immunoSEQ multiplex PCR, while TCRdb's copy carries only in-frame clones and drops some. The table has tens of thousands of clones, over 85% seen once. General study findings and limits: Clones of CD4+ and CD8+ blood T cells grew by week 6 at doses of 0.1 to 3.0 mg/kg.

The receptor was derived from an adult with an advanced solid tumor such as melanoma, head and neck, liver or kidney cancer. J is TRBJ1-1 and V is TRBV11-2, with D tentatively TRBD1 (6 bases). Sequenced here: CD4+ or CD8+ T cells sorted from blood, sampled in a trial of the OX40 agonist ivuxolimab. CDR3 nucleotides: TGTGCCAGCAGCTCCATAAGGGGGGGGCGCGGCCAGAACACTGAAGCTTTCTTT. Its translation is CASSSIRGGRGQNTEAFF.